The present T cell receptor (beta chain) was sequenced within a study of blood T cell repertoires in COVID-19. Study overall: T cells, B-cell-depleted T cells, or PBMCs supplied cDNA or gDNA.

Seattle-derived patients entered the study during active infection and were followed longitudinally. The CDR3 contains 16 residues. Profiled with immunoSEQ multiplex PCR; TCRdb holds only in-frame clones, not every one. The sample shows tens of thousands of clones, roughly 92% of them seen only once. The rearrangement joins TRBV21-1 to TRBJ2-6; the tabulated D call, TRBD1, remains unverified against the DNA. TRBV21-1 is shown as a pseudogene. Sequencing was performed on peripheral blood. The receptor's source is a man aged 50 or older with COVID-19, enrolled during active disease. The CDR3 is CASSRDTGTGANVLTF. The CDR3 coding sequence is TGTGCCAGCAGCCGAGACACAGGGACTGGGGCCAACGTCCTGACTTTC.